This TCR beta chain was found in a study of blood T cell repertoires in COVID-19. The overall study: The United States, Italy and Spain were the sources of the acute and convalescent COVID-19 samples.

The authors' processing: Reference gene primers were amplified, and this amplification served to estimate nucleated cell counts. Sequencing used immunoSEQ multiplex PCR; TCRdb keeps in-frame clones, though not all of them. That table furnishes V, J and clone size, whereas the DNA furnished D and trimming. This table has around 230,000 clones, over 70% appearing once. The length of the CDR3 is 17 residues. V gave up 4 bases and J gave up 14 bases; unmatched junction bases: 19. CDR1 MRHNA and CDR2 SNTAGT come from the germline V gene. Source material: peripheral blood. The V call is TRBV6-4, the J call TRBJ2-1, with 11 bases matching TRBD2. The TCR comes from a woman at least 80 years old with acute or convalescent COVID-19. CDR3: CASSGFVAGGPSSREFF. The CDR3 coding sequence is TGTGCCAGCAGTGGCTTCGTAGCGGGAGGGCCGAGTTCTAGGGAGTTCTTC.